This T cell receptor (beta chain) stems from a study of beta chain features in type 1 diabetes. Since all of the isolated RNA was reverse transcribed, expressed TCRB transcripts were what got sequenced. Libraries were prepared by immunoSEQ multiplex PCR; TCRdb keeps only in-frame clonotypes and omits some of them. The sample yields almost 350,000 clones, 7.5% to 9% seen once. Unmatched junction bases numbered 4, after V lost 2 bases and J lost 4 bases. This CDR3 contains 14 residues. Germline lookup yields CDR1 MNHNS and CDR2 SASEGT. This chain joins TRBV6-1 and TRBJ1-1; 7 bases are a match to TRBD1. The origin of this receptor is a woman aged 18-35 years in good health. Source material: central memory CD4+ T cells from blood. Here the CDR3 reads CASSELRGLTEAFF. CDR3 in DNA: TGTGCCAGCAGTGAATTGAGGGGGCTCACTGAAGCTTTCTTT.